Listed below are T cell receptor beta chains from one sample, sequenced in a study of cytomegalovirus exposure and HLA in healthy donors. Using immunoSEQ multiplex PCR, the repertoire was profiled, and TCRdb retains in-frame clones only, with some absent. The sample holds about 140,000 clones. The sequenced sample consisted of PBMCs. The receptors were gathered from a male donor in good health and CMV-seronegative. Each CDR3 is given with its conserved first and last residue. The D gene is left open where the match is weak.

d_call	v_call	j_call	cdr3_aa	cdr3_nt
TRBD2	TRBV9	TRBJ2-1	CASNSYGGATDEQFF	TGTGCCAGCAATTCATACGGGGGGGCCACGGATGAGCAGTTCTTC
TRBD1	TRBV5-6	TRBJ1-1	CASSYGQDNTEAFF	TGTGCCAGCAGCTATGGACAGGACAACACTGAAGCTTTCTTT
.	TRBV5-4	TRBJ1-1	CASSFGDNTEAFF	TGTGCCAGCAGCTTCGGGGATAACACTGAAGCTTTCTTT
TRBD1	TRBV29-1	TRBJ1-6	CSVEGDSADSPLHF	TGCAGCGTTGAAGGGGACAGCGCGGATTCACCCCTCCACTTT
.	TRBV19	TRBJ2-1	CASSMARVPLNPSPNEQFF	TGTGCCAGTAGTATGGCGAGGGTGCCTTTAAATCCCTCCCCTAATGAGCAGTTCTTC
.	TRBV27	TRBJ1-1	CASSWSDSQNTEAFF	TGTGCCAGCAGTTGGTCGGACAGTCAAAACACTGAAGCTTTCTTT
TRBD1	TRBV6-6	TRBJ1-1	CASRTGGSTEAFF	TGTGCCAGCAGGACAGGGGGGAGCACTGAAGCTTTCTTT
.	TRBV5-1	TRBJ1-1	CASTGTANTEAFF	TGCGCCAGCACCGGGACTGCGAACACTGAAGCTTTCTTT
.	TRBV19	TRBJ1-5	CASTFGDINSNQPQHF	TGTGCCAGTACATTTGGGGACATAAATAGCAATCAGCCCCAGCATTTT
TRBD1	TRBV9	TRBJ1-4	CASSVGHRGDEKLFF	TGTGCCAGCAGCGTAGGTCACAGGGGGGACGAAAAACTGTTTTTT
.	TRBV18	TRBJ2-2	CASSAARDGELFF	TGTGCCAGCTCTGCTGCCCGGGACGGGGAGCTGTTTTTT
TRBD1	TRBV4-2	TRBJ1-5	CASSQDAGGTGGLGPQHF	TGTGCCAGCAGCCAAGATGCTGGAGGGACAGGGGGCCTCGGGCCCCAGCATTTT
TRBD1	TRBV6-1	TRBJ1-1	CASSEGRGLGRSEAFF	TGTGCCAGCAGTGAAGGGAGGGGGCTAGGGCGTTCTGAAGCTTTCTTT
TRBD1	TRBV29-1	TRBJ2-1	CSVRDRENEQFF	TGCAGCGTGCGGGACAGGGAGAATGAGCAGTTCTTC